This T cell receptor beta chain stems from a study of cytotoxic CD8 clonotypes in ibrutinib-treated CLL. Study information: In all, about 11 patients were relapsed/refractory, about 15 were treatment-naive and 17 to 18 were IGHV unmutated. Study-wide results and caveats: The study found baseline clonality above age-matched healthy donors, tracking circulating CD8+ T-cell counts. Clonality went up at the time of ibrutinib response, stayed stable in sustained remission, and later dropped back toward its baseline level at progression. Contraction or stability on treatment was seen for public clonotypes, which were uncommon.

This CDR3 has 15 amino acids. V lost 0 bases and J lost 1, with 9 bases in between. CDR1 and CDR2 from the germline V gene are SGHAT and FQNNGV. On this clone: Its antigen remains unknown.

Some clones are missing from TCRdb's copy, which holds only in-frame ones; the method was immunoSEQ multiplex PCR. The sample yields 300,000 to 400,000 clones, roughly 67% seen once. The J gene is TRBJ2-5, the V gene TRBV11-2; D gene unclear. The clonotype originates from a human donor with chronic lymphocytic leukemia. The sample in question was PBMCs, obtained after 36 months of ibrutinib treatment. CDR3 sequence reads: CASSLDFSTQETQYF. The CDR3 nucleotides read TGTGCCAGCAGCTTAGATTTCAGTACCCAAGAGACCCAGTACTTC.